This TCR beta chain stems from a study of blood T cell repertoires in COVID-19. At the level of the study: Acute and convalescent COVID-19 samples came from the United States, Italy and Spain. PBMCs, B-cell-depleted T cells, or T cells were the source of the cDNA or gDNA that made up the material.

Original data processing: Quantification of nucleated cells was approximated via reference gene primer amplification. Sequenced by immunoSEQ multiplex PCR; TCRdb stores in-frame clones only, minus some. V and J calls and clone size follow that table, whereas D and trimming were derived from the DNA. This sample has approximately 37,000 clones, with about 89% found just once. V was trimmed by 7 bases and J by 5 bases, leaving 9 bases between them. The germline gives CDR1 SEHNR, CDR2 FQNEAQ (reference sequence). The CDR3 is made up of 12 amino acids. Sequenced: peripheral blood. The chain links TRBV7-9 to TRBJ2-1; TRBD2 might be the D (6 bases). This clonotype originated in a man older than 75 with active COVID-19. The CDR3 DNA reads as TGTGCCAGCATGATAGCGGACAATGAGCAGTTCTTC. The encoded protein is CASMIADNEQFF.